The 17 T cell receptor beta chains in this list originate from one sample, sequenced in a study of T cell repertoires in cytomegalovirus infection. TCRdb re-called the reads with MiXCR, one entry per CDR3 protein. The data show about 78,000 distinct CDR3 sequences, around 37% seen once. The antigens of these receptors remain unknown. The sample here was CD8+ T cells from cultured PBMCs, taken from culture after CMV antigen stimulation. Every receptor here comes from a human donor in good health (CMV status not recorded). Some clones in this sample may be carry-over from other donors' samples.

This clonotype has a handful of counts. The CDR3 protein is CASTLTESSGNTIYF. In DNA form, the CDR3 reads TGTGCCAGCACCCTGACAGAGAGCTCTGGAAACACCATATATTTT. The chain recombines TRBV12-3 or TRBV12-4 with TRBJ1-3; D may be TRBD1 (5 bases). The V and J ends lost 7 bases and 0 bases respectively, with 13 bases between them. The CDR3 covers 15 residues.

The J gene is TRBJ2-3, the V gene TRBV6-1; TRBD2 is a possible D gene (6 bases). Germline-derived CDR1 and CDR2 are MNHNS and SASEGT. V lost 6 bases and J 2 bases, leaving 18 bases between the germline ends. This CDR3 region has 16 residues. This CDR3 reads CASRPDPGLATDTQYF. The CDR3 DNA follows: TGTGCCAGCAGGCCGGATCCGGGACTCGCCACAGATACGCAGTATTTT.

The V gene is TRBV6-5, the J gene TRBJ1-5; 7 bases map to TRBD1. CDR3 length: 15 amino acids. Germline CDR1 is MNHEY and CDR2 is SVGAGI. Germline trimming cut 5 bases from V and 7 bases from J; bases unmatched to any gene: 11. The CDR3 loop reads CASSLRGGAEQPQHF. For the CDR3, the DNA is TGTGCCAGCAGTCTCAGGGGGGGGGCAGAACAGCCCCAGCATTTT.

This chain connects TRBV12-3 or TRBV12-4 to TRBJ1-5, with unresolved D. The CDR3 contains 16 residues. V dropped 5 bases and J dropped 0 bases, with 14 bases sitting between them. CDR3 coding DNA: TGTGCCAGCAGTCCACCCGACGGGGTTAGCAATCAGCCCCAGCATTTT. It yields the protein CASSPPDGVSNQPQHF.

This clonotype showed up just once. J is TRBJ1-1 and V is TRBV6-5; tentative D call: TRBD1 (5 bases). V lost 6 bases and J 0 bases, leaving 14 bases between the germline ends. This CDR3 spans 15 amino acids. CDR1 and CDR2 (germline): MNHEY, SVGAGI. The CDR3: CASSYGTPMNTEAFF. The CDR3 DNA follows: TGTGCCAGCAGCTACGGGACCCCCATGAACACTGAAGCTTTCTTT.

The CDR3 loop is CASSRSRGSNEQFF. The CDR3 bases are TGTGCCAGCAGCCGCTCGAGGGGGAGCAATGAGCAGTTCTTC. The J gene is TRBJ2-1, the V gene TRBV28; TRBD1 might be the D (6 bases). The CDR3 is made up of 14 amino acids. Trimming pared 6 bases from V and 6 bases from J, leaving 15 bases between. The germline V gene encodes CDR1 MDHEN and CDR2 SYDVKM.

The chain combines TRBV24-1 with TRBJ2-1; 8 bases are shared with TRBD1. Germline V gene lookup returns CDR1 KGHDR and CDR2 SFDVKD. V lost 4 bases and J lost 8; bases outside the gene matches: 9. This CDR3 is 15 amino acids long. The CDR3: CATSDPDRAVDEQFF. The DNA for the CDR3 is TGTGCCACCAGTGACCCGGACAGGGCGGTAGATGAGCAGTTCTTC.

The chain joins TRBV12-3 or TRBV12-4 to TRBJ2-5, with 8 bases aligning to TRBD1. This CDR3 comprises 15 residues. V shed 2 bases, J shed 5 bases, and the junction held 7 bases outside the gene matches. CDR3 in DNA: TGTGCCAGCAGTTTATTGACAGGGGCTTTGGAGACCCAGTACTTC. Translated, it gives CASSLLTGALETQYF.

V is TRBV27 and J is TRBJ2-1; 12 positions agree with TRBD2. The V gene's germline CDR1 is MNHEY and CDR2 SMNVEV (reference sequence). The CDR3 has 17 residues. The junction had 12 bases not matched to a gene; V was cut back by 6 bases and J by 6 bases. Here the CDR3 DNA reads TGTGCCAGCAGCCCAAGTGTACCACTAGCGGGGGGCAATGAGCAGTTCTTC. Translation gives CASSPSVPLAGGNEQFF.

This clonotype came up many times. V usage is TRBV7-6 and J usage is TRBJ1-1, with D possibly matching TRBD1 (6 bases). The germline gives CDR1 SGHVS, CDR2 FNYEAQ. CDR3 length: 15 amino acids. Trimming pared 0 bases from V and 0 bases from J, leaving 8 bases between. The CDR3 loop is CASSLAQGMNTEAFF. In nucleotides, the CDR3 is TGTGCCAGCAGCTTAGCACAGGGAATGAACACTGAAGCTTTCTTT. Combining the CDR3 with reference TRBV7-6 and TRBJ1-1 gives the whole variable domain GAGVSQSPRYKVTKRGQDVALRCDPISGHVSLYWYRQALGQGPEFLTYFNYEAQQDKSGLPNDRFSAERPEGSISTLTIQRTEQRDSAMYRCASSLAQGMNTEAFFGQGTRLTVV.

This clonotype showed up just a few times. The chain carries TRBV4-2 and TRBJ1-2; the D is unclear. The germline gives CDR1 LGHNA, CDR2 YNFKEQ. The CDR3 consists of 16 residues. The V end lost 1 base, the J end lost 3 bases, and 15 bases lay between the germline ends. CDR3 protein: CASSQASADVYYGYTF. The CDR3 bases are TGTGCCAGCAGCCAAGCCAGTGCTGACGTATACTATGGCTACACCTTC.

The chain recombines TRBV27 with TRBJ2-7; D gene uncertain. This CDR3 region has 15 residues. V lost 2 bases and J lost 2, with 13 bases in between. The germline V gene encodes CDR1 MNHEY and CDR2 SMNVEV (reference sequence). DNA for the CDR3: TGTGCCAGCAGTTTACTTACAAGGAGAGCCTACGAGCAGTACTTC. This codes for CASSLLTRRAYEQYF.

This clonotype was counted between two and nine times. The chain employs TRBV20-1 and TRBJ2-4, with D perhaps TRBD1 or TRBD2 (5 bases each). The ends were cut back, 6 bases at V and 0 bases at J, with 15 bases in the middle. Germline V gives CDR1 DFQATT, CDR2 SNEGSKA (reference sequence). The CDR3 consists of 15 residues. CDR3 bases: TGCAGTGCCTACGACCGGGGCTCAGCCAAAAACATTCAGTACTTC. This codes for CSAYDRGSAKNIQYF.

This sequence joins TRBV7-9 and TRBJ2-7; the D gene is possibly TRBD1 (5 bases). Germline values: CDR1 SEHNR, CDR2 FQNEAQ (reference sequence). CDR3 length: 13 amino acids. Trimming pared 5 bases from V and 4 bases from J, leaving 12 bases between. The CDR3 spells CASSGYQGYEQYF. The CDR3 DNA reads as TGTGCCAGCAGCGGATATCAGGGTTACGAGCAGTACTTC.

The rearrangement uses TRBV15 and TRBJ2-3, with D unclear. Germline CDR1 reads LNHNV; CDR2 reads YYDKDF (reference sequence). The CDR3 has 14 residues. V lost 1 base and J lost 4, with 9 bases in between. CDR3 nucleotides: TGTGCCACCAGCAGAGTAGGCCGTTCAGATACGCAGTATTTT. Translation: CATSRVGRSDTQYF.

The J gene is TRBJ2-1, the V gene TRBV7-2; the match to TRBD2 covers 9 bases. CDR1 is SGHTA, CDR2 FQGNSA, per germline. With V trimmed by 3 bases and J by 15 bases, 6 bases remained unmatched. CDR3 size: 12 residues. The CDR3 here is CASSFGRGGLFF. As DNA, the CDR3 is TGTGCCAGCAGCTTCGGGCGGGGGGGCCTGTTCTTC. Based on the CDR3 plus reference TRBV7-2 and TRBJ2-1, the full variable domain is GAGVSQSPSNKVTEKGKDVELRCDPISGHTALYWYRQSLGQGLEFLIYFQGNSAPDKSGLPSDRFSAERTGGSVSTLTIQRTQQEDSAVYLCASSFGRGGLFFGPGTRLTVL.

Ten or more counts support this clonotype. The chain is built from TRBV12-3 or TRBV12-4 and TRBJ1-2; D is ambiguous. The CDR3 length is 15 residues. Between the trimmed V and J ends, which lost 6 bases and 3 bases, there was a span of 17 bases. CDR3 bases: TGTGCCAGCAGAGACGATCTTGGTGTGCACTATGGCTACACCTTC. Translation: CASRDDLGVHYGYTF.